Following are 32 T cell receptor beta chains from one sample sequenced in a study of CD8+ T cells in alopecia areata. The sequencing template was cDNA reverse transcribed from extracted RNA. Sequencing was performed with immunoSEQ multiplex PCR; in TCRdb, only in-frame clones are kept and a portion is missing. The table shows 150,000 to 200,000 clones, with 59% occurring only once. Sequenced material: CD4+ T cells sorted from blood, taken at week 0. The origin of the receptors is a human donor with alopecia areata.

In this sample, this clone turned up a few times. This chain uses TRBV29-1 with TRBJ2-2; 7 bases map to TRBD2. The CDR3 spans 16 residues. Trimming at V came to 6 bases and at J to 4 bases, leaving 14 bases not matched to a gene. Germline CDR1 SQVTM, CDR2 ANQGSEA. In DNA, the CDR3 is TGCAGCGTACCCATCTCGGGGGGAGGTCGCACCGGGGAGCTGTTTTTT. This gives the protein CSVPISGGGRTGELFF.

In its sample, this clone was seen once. For the CDR3, the DNA is TGTGCCAGCAGCTCCAGCCTCGCCTCGGGAGGCTACACCTTC. It encodes CASSSSLASGGYTF. The chain recombines TRBV5-4 with TRBJ1-2, with D hard to call. Trimming removed 3 bases from V and 8 bases from J, with 17 bases in between. In germline, CDR1 is SGHNT, CDR2 YYREEE (reference sequence). The CDR3 spans 14 residues.

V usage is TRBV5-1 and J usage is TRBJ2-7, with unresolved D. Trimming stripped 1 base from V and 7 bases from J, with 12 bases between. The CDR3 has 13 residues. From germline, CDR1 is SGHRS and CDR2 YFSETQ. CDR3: CASSLSVKEEQYF. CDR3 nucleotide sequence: TGCGCCAGCAGCTTGAGCGTGAAAGAGGAGCAGTACTTC.

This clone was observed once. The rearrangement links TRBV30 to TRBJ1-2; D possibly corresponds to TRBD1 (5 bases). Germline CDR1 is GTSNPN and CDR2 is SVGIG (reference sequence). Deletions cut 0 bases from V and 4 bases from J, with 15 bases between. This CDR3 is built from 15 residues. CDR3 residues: CAWSVQGRQTYGYTF. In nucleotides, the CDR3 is TGTGCCTGGAGTGTCCAAGGCCGACAGACCTATGGCTACACCTTC.

CDR3 sequence (DNA): TGTGCCTGGAGTTTGGGACAGATCAATGAGCAGTTCTTC. Translation gives CAWSLGQINEQFF. The rearrangement uses TRBV30 and TRBJ2-1; the match to TRBD1 covers 7 bases. The length of the CDR3 is 13 residues. Per germline, CDR1 GTSNPN and CDR2 SVGIG (reference sequence). The ends lost 2 bases at V and 6 bases at J; junction bases unmatched: 4.

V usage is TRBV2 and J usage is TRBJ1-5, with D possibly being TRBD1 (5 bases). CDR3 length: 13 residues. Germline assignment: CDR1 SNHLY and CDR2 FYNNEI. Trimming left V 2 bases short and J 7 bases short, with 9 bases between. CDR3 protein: CASSERQSQPQHF. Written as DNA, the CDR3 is TGTGCCAGCAGTGAACGACAGTCACAGCCCCAGCATTTT.

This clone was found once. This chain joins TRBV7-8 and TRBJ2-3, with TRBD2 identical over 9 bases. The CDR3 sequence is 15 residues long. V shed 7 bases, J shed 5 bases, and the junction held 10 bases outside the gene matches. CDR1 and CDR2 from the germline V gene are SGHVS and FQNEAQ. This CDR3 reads CASIPPSGARDTQYF. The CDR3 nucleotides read TGTGCCAGCATCCCGCCTAGCGGGGCACGAGATACGCAGTATTTT.

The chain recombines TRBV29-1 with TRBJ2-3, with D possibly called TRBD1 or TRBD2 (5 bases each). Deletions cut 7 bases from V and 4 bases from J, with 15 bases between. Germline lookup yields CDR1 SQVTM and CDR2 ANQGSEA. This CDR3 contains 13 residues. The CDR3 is CSAGGRAADTQYF. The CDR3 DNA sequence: TGCAGCGCTGGAGGCAGGGCGGCAGATACGCAGTATTTT.

This CDR3 is CASSLTGSNTEAFF. In DNA, the CDR3 is TGTGCCAGCAGTTTGACAGGGTCGAACACTGAAGCTTTCTTT. The chain recombines TRBV7-9 with TRBJ1-1; 7 bases align to TRBD1. Germline-derived CDR1 and CDR2 are SEHNR and FQNEAQ (reference sequence). The V segment lost 6 bases and the J segment 1 base; nucleotides outside the gene matches: 5. The CDR3 runs to 14 residues.

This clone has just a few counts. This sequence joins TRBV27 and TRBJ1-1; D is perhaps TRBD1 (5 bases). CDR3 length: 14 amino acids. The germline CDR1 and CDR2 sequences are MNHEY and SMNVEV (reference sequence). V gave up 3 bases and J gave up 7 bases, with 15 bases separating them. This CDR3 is CASSFAGRSGEAFF. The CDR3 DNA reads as TGTGCCAGCAGTTTTGCAGGGAGGTCCGGTGAAGCTTTCTTT.

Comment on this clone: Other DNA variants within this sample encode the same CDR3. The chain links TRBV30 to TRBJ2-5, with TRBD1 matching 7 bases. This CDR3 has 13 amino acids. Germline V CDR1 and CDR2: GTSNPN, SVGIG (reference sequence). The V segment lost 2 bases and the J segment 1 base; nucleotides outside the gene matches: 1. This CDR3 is CAWSRGLQETQYF. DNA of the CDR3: TGTGCCTGGAGTAGGGGGCTCCAAGAGACCCAGTACTTC.

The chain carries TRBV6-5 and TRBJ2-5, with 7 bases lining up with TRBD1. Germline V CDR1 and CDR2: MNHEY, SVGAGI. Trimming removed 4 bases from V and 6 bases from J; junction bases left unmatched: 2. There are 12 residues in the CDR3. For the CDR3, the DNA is TGTGCCAGCAGTTTGGACAGGAAGACCCAGTACTTC. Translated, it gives CASSLDRKTQYF.

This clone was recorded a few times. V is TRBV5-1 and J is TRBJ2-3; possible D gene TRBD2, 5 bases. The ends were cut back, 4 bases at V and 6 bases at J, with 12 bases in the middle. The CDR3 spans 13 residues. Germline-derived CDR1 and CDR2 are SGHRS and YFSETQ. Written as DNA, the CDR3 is TGCGCCAGCAGCCCGGGGTTGTCGGATACGCAGTATTTT. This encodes CASSPGLSDTQYF.

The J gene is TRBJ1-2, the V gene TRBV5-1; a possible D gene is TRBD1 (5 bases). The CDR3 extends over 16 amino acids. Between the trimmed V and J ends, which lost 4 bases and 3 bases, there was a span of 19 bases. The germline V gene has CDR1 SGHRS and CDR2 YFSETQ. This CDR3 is CASSLSSGRGDYGYTF. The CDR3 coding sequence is TGCGCCAGCAGCCTATCTTCCGGCCGGGGGGACTATGGCTACACCTTC.

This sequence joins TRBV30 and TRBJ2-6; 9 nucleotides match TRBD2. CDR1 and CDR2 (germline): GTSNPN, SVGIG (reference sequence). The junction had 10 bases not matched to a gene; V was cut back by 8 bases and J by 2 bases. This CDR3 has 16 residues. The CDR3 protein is CARGASGAAGANVLTF. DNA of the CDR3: TGTGCCCGCGGGGCTAGCGGGGCCGCTGGGGCCAACGTCCTGACTTTC.

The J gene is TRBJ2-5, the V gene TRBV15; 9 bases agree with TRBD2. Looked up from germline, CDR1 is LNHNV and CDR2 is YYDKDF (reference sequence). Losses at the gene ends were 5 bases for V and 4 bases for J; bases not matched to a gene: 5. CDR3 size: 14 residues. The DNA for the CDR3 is TGTGCCACCAGCCTGCGGGGGGGCGGAGAGACCCAGTACTTC. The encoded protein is CATSLRGGGETQYF.

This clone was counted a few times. CDR3 nucleotide sequence: TGCGCCAGCAGCTGGCGGGGGGCCGAGACCCAGTACTTC. This codes for CASSWRGAETQYF. V and J are TRBV5-1 and TRBJ2-5, with 8 positions matching TRBD2. Germline assignment: CDR1 SGHRS and CDR2 YFSETQ. There are 13 residues in the CDR3. J was trimmed by 5 bases and V by 3 bases; bases with no gene match: 3.

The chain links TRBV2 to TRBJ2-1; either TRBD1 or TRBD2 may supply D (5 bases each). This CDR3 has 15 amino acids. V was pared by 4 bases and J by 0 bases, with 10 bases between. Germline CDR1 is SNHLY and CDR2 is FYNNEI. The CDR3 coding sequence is TGTGCCAGCAGTGTGGGGACGGACTCCTACAATGAGCAGTTCTTC. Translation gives CASSVGTDSYNEQFF.

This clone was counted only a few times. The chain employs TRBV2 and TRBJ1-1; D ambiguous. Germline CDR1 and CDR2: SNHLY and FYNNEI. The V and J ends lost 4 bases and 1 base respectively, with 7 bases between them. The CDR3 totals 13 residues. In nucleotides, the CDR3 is TGTGCCAGCAGTGTGCTCAGGAACACTGAAGCTTTCTTT. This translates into CASSVLRNTEAFF.

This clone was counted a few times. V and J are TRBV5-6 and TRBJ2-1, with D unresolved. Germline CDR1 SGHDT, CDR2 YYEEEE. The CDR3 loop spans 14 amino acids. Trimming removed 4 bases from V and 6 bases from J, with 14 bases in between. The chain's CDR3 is CASSGKIVVNEQFF. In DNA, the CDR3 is TGTGCCAGCAGCGGAAAAATAGTTGTCAATGAGCAGTTCTTC.

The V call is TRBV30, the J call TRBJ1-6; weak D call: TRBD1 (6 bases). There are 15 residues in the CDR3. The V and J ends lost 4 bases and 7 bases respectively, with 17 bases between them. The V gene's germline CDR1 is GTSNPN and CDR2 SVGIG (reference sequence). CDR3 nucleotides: TGTGCCTGGACAGGGGAGGGCAGGGGAAATTCACCCCTCCACTTT. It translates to CAWTGEGRGNSPLHF.

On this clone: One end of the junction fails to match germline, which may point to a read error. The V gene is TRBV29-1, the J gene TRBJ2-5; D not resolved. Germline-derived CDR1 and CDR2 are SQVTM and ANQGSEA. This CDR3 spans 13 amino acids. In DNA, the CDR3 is TGCAGCGTACGACTGAAACTACAAGAGACCCAGCACTTC. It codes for CSVRLKLQETQHF.

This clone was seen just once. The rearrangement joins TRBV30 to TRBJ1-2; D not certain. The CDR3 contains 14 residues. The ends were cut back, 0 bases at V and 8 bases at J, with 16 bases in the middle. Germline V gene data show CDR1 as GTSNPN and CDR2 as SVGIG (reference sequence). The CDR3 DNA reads TGTGCCTGGAGTGTACATACCGGACCCTCGGGCTACACCTTC. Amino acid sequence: CAWSVHTGPSGYTF.

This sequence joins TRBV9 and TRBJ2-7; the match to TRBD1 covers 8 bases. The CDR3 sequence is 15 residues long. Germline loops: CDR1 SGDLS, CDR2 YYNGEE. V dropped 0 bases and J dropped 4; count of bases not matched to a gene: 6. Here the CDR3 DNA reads TGTGCCAGCAGCGTAGGAGGACAGGGAGTATACGAGCAGTACTTC. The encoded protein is CASSVGGQGVYEQYF.

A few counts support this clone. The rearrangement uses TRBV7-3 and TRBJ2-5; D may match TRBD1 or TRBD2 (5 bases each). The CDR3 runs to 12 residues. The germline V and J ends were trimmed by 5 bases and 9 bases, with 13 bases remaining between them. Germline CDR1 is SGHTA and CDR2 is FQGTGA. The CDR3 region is CASSMGRGPQYF. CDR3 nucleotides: TGTGCCAGCAGCATGGGACGGGGTCCCCAGTACTTC.

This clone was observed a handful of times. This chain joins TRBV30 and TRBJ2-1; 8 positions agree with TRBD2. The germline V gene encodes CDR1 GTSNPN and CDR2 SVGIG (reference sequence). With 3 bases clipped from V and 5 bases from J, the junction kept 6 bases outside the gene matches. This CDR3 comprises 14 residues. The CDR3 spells CAWRDGRGNNEQFF. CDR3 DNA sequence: TGTGCCTGGAGGGACGGGAGGGGAAACAATGAGCAGTTCTTC.

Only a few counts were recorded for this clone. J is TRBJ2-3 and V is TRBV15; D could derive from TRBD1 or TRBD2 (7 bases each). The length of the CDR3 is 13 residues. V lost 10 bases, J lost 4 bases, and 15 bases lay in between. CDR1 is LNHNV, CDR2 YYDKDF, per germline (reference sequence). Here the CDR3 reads CAIGEGAADTQYF. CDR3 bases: TGTGCCATAGGGGAGGGGGCCGCAGATACGCAGTATTTT.

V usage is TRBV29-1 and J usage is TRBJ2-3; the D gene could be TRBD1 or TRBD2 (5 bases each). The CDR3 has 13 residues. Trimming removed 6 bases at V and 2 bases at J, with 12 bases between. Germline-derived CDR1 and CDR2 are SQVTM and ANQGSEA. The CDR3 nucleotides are TGCAGCGTCCAGCAGGGACCCACAGATACGCAGTATTTT. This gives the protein CSVQQGPTDTQYF.

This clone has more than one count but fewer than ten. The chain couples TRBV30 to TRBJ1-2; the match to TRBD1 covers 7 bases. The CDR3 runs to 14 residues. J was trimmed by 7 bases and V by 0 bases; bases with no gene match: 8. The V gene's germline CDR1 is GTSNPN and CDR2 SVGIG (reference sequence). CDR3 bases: TGTGCCTGGAGTGTTGGCAGGGGGTGGGGTGGCTACACCTTC. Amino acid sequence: CAWSVGRGWGGYTF.

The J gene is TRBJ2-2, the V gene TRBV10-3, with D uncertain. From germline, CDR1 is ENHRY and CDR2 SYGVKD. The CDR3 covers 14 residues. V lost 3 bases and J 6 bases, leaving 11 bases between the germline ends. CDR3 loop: CAISESRGPGELFF. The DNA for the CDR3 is TGTGCCATCAGTGAATCCCGAGGCCCCGGGGAGCTGTTTTTT.

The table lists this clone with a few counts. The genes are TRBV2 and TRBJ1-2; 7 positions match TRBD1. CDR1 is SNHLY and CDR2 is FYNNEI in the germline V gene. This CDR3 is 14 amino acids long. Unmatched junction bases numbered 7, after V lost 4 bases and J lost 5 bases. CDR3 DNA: TGTGCCAGCAGTGCCAGCCGGGACAGATATGGCTACACCTTC. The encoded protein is CASSASRDRYGYTF.

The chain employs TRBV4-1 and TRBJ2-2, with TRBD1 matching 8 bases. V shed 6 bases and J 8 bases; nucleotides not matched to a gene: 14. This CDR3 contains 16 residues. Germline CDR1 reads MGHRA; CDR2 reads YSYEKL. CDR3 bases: TGCGCCAGCAGTCAACGGGACAGGACAACCCGAGGGGAGCTGTTTTTT. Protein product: CASSQRDRTTRGELFF.